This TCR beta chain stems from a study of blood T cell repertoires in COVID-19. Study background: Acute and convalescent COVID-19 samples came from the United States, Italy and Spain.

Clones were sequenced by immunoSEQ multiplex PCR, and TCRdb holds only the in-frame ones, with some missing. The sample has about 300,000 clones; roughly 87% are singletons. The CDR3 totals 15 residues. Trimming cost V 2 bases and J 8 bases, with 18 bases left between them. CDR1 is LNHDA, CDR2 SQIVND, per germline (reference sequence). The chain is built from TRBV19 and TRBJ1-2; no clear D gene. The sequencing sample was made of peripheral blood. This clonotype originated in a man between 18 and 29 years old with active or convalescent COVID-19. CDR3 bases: TGTGCCAGTAGTATATCGGCCGGAGGTTCGGGAGGCTACACCTTC. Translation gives CASSISAGGSGGYTF.